The next 5 T cell receptor beta chains were all read from a single sample in a study of control samples from healthy donors and cancer patients. Libraries were prepared by immunoSEQ multiplex PCR; TCRdb keeps only in-frame clonotypes and omits some of them. Of about 150,000 clones listed, roughly nine tenths were seen once; the top ten hold less than 5.5%. Sequenced input: blood. The receptor set was obtained from a man younger than 40 in good health.

The chain links TRBV7-9 to TRBJ2-3, with D hard to call. The CDR3 is made up of 16 amino acids. CDR1 and CDR2 from the germline V gene are SEHNR and FQNEAQ (reference sequence). Trimming cost V 1 base and J 4 bases, with 15 bases left between them. The CDR3 nucleotides are TGTGCCAGCAGCTTAGGCGAGAGTTCCCCCCCAGATACGCAGTATTTT. It translates to CASSLGESSPPDTQYF.

The chain couples TRBV9 to TRBJ1-4; maybe TRBD1 (5 bases). V was cut by 0 bases and J by 2 bases, with 5 bases left in between. The germline CDR1 and CDR2 sequences are SGDLS and YYNGEE. The CDR3 is made up of 14 amino acids. CDR3 loop: CASSVAGTNEKLFF. The CDR3 nucleotides are TGTGCCAGCAGCGTAGCAGGGACTAATGAAAAACTGTTTTTT.

This clone was picked up one time. The junction differs from germline at one of its ends, possibly a read error. This sample includes further DNA sequences coding for the same CDR3. The chain has TRBV5-6 and TRBJ1-1; no firm D call. This CDR3 is built from 13 residues. Germline CDR1 reads SGHDT; CDR2 reads YYEEEE. The CDR3 bases are TGTGCCAGCAGCTTGACAGCGTCCACTGAGGCTTTCTTT. This gives the protein CASSLTASTEAFF.

This chain joins TRBV7-9 and TRBJ2-3; D gene uncertain. Trimming removed 5 bases from V and 1 base from J, with 10 bases in between. The CDR3 loop spans 14 amino acids. The germline V gene encodes CDR1 SEHNR and CDR2 FQNEAQ (reference sequence). DNA for the CDR3: TGTGCCAGCAGCCCTCCTGGGGGCACAGATACGCAGTATTTT. This sequence encodes CASSPPGGTDTQYF. Full variable domain (missing parts from reference TRBV7-9 and TRBJ2-3): DTGVSQNPRHKITKRGQNVTFRCDPISEHNRLYWYRQTLGQGPEFLTYFQNEAQLEKSRLLSDRFSAERPKGSFSTLEIQRTEQGDSAMYLCASSPPGGTDTQYFGPGTRLTVL.

The CDR3 spells CASSIIAGRSYNEQFF. CDR3 sequence (DNA): TGTGCCAGTAGTATAATAGCGGGACGGTCCTACAATGAGCAGTTCTTC. The chain employs TRBV19 and TRBJ2-1, with 8 bases aligning to TRBD2. Germline values: CDR1 LNHDA, CDR2 SQIVND (reference sequence). V trimming: 2 bases; J trimming: 1 base; junction bases outside the gene matches: 4. CDR3 size: 16 residues.